This TCR beta chain appears in the sequencing data of a study of blood T cell repertoires in COVID-19. In the study overall: In each case, the material was cDNA or gDNA derived from T cells, B-cell-depleted T cells, or PBMCs.

V was cut by 0 bases and J by 2 bases, with 6 bases left in between. The germline V gene has CDR1 SGHRS and CDR2 YFSETQ. The CDR3 contains 15 residues. As processed by the authors: Amplified reference gene primers provided the basis for estimating nucleated cell counts. Sequencing was performed with immunoSEQ multiplex PCR; in TCRdb, only in-frame clones are kept and a portion is missing. That table furnishes V, J and clone size, whereas the DNA furnished D and trimming. The sample consists of 150,000 to 200,000 clones, about 72% of them appearing once. Clinical history as reported by participants underpinned cohort assignment.

This chain uses TRBV5-1 with TRBJ2-6; D not certain. The TCR was taken from a woman aged 45-59 years who had recovered from COVID-19. The specimen was PBMCs or T cells enriched from blood (not recorded which). This CDR3 reads CASSLAGAGANVLTF. The CDR3 DNA reads TGCGCCAGCAGCTTGGCCGGAGCTGGGGCCAACGTCCTGACTTTC.